This TCR beta chain was sequenced for a study of OX40 agonist ivuxolimab in advanced cancers. Some background on the complete study: Ivuxolimab, which targeted the costimulatory receptor OX40 (CD134), was an agonistic, fully human IgG2 monoclonal antibody. Intravenous ivuxolimab was administered to patients every 2 weeks at six dose levels: 0.01, 0.1, 0.3, 1.5, 3 and 10 mg/kg. Of the approximately 54 dose-escalation patients, hepatocellular carcinoma was present in roughly 19, melanoma in about 15, renal cell carcinoma in 9 and head and neck cancer in 9. In the dose-escalation cohort, 75% to 85% of patients were male, and the mean age was approximately 60 years with a range of about 23 to 79. Patients were allowed to have had prior anti-PD-1, anti-PD-L1 or anti-CTLA-4 therapy, and roughly 40% of the dose-escalation patients had previously received checkpoint inhibitors. Partial responses were achieved by three dose-escalation patients, of whom one had hepatocellular carcinoma and two had cutaneous melanoma. Peripheral TCRbeta sequencing aimed to test whether ivuxolimab altered TCR sequence diversity and caused clonal T-cell expansion. The paper reports the monotherapy dose-escalation portion (N of about 50 patients) of the phase I ivuxolimab trial. Here is what the overall study found, with its caveats: In the 0.1-3.0 mg/kg groups, partial responders were among the patients with the lowest normalized peripheral clonal expansion, particularly in CD8+ T cells. After ivuxolimab, expanded clones were on average more numerous among CD8+ T cells than among CD4+ T cells. At doses of 0.1 to 3.0 mg/kg, clonal expansion of both CD4+ and CD8+ blood T cells was observed from baseline to week 6. Which antigens the clonally expanded peripheral T cells were specific for was not determined. Low levels of normalized T-cell clonal expansion were also seen in some nonresponding patients.

For sequencing of the TCRbeta CDR3 region, genomic DNA was extracted from the sorted cells. The immunoSEQ Assay was used to sequence the TCRbeta CDR3 regions. TCRdb took this table from immuneACCESS and kept in-frame rearrangements with V and J called. Such tables lack part of the clones; where checked against another copy, unresolved V genes explain under half of the gap, and the rest is unexplained. The sample data list approximately 90,000 clones, and more than 85% of these were observed just once. The ten most abundant clones make up 2% to 3% of the sample. The germline V gene supplies CDR1 MDHEN and CDR2 SYDVKM. Measured from the cysteine to the phenylalanine, the CDR3 is 12 residues long. The read is trimmed to its CDR3 DNA, 36 bases read in frame from base 1. Cut back by 5 bases and 3 bases, the V and J ends lie 8 bases apart. Patients with autoimmune disease history or receiving systemic immunosuppression were excluded from the trial. Peripheral blood for TCR sequencing was collected from all dose cohorts at baseline, on cycle 4 day 1, and on cycle 7 day 1. The samples were taken from a phase I, first-in-human, multicenter, open-label dose-escalation trial of ivuxolimab. The trial enrolled adults with locally advanced or metastatic head and neck squamous cell, hepatocellular, melanoma or renal cell carcinoma. Before TCR sequencing, CD4+ T cells and CD8+ T cells from peripheral blood were sorted into separate populations.

This clone has a single count. Its antigen remains undetermined. Qualities for individual bases were not recorded, and no much larger clone is one base off. The starting material was CD4+ or CD8+ T cells sorted from blood, obtained in a trial of the OX40 agonist ivuxolimab. This TCR was recovered from an adult with an advanced solid tumor such as melanoma, head and neck, liver or kidney cancer. The receptor chain draws on TRBV28 and TRBJ2-7, with the D gene too uncertain to name. In nucleotide form, the sequence is TGTGCCAGCAGTCTCCCTTACTACGAGCAGTACTTC. This gives the protein CASSLPYYEQYF.